One sample yielded the 13 T cell receptor beta chains listed below, sequenced in a study of memory CD4+ T cells and cytomegalovirus serostatus (dated by TCRdb to the late 2010s). The method behind the library was the immunoSEQ multiplex PCR assay. Not all clones reach the TCRdb copy of this immuneACCESS table, which keeps in-frame sequences only. Checked studies attribute under half of the gap to unresolved V genes and leave the rest unexplained. In this sample the table shows about 58,000 clones, less than 85% of which occur a single time. Roughly 0.5% of the sample is taken by the ten largest. Single viable CD3+CD4+CD8-CD45RO+ cells were sorted as memory CD4+ T cells on a FACSAria II. The sequenced material came from memory CD4+ T cells from blood. Source of these receptors: an adult in good health and CMV-seronegative. Some clones in this sample may be carry-over from other donors' samples.

This clone has a handful of counts. The chain uses TRBV28 and TRBJ2-5; D gene uncertain. CDR1 and CDR2 from the germline V gene are MDHEN and SYDVKM. The CDR3 contains 12 residues. Trimming left V 1 base short and J 6 bases short, with 6 bases between. CDR3 residues: CASSLFMQTQYF. CDR3 sequence (DNA): TGTGCCAGCAGTTTATTCATGCAGACCCAGTACTTC.

The genes are TRBV6-5 and TRBJ2-6, with D unclear. The CDR3 is 16 residues long. The germline CDR1 and CDR2 sequences are MNHEY and SVGAGI. V lost 0 bases, J lost 0 bases, and 6 bases lay in between. In nucleotides, the CDR3 is TGTGCCAGCAGTTACTCGATACTCTCTGGGGCCAACGTCCTGACTTTC. Translating it yields CASSYSILSGANVLTF.

J is TRBJ2-1 and V is TRBV5-1; D uncertain. The CDR3 has 13 residues. Germline V CDR1 and CDR2: SGHRS, YFSETQ. Deletions cut 0 bases from V and 9 bases from J, with 10 bases between. For the CDR3, the DNA is TGCGCCAGCAGCTTGGAGTCTGGGTTTGAGCAGTTCTTC. Its translation: CASSLESGFEQFF.

This clone showed up just once. This chain joins TRBV5-1 and TRBJ2-7; possible D gene TRBD1, 6 bases. The CDR3 extends over 13 amino acids. Between the trimmed V and J ends, which lost 7 bases and 5 bases, there was a span of 16 bases. Germline V gene sequence: CDR1 SGHRS, CDR2 YFSETQ. CDR3 DNA: TGCGCCAGCGGAACCGGGACAAGCAACGAGCAGTACTTC. This gives the protein CASGTGTSNEQYF.

This clone was observed a few times. The V and J genes are TRBV5-6 and TRBJ2-3; 9 bases line up with TRBD2. The length of the CDR3 is 14 residues. Germline V CDR1 and CDR2: SGHDT, YYEEEE. V lost 2 bases and J lost 5; bases outside the gene matches: 3. The CDR3 is CASSFGGREDTQYF. In DNA, the CDR3 is TGTGCCAGCAGCTTCGGCGGGAGGGAAGATACGCAGTATTTT.

The genes are TRBV9 and TRBJ1-4; D ambiguous. From germline, CDR1 is SGDLS and CDR2 YYNGEE. Trimming cost V 1 base and J 9 bases, with 16 bases left between them. The CDR3 spans 15 residues. The CDR3: CASSVQASRNKKLFF. CDR3 DNA: TGTGCCAGCAGCGTACAGGCCTCGAGGAATAAAAAACTGTTTTTT.

The CDR3 nucleotides are TGCGCCAGCAGCTGGGGGGGCGAGCAGACCCAGTACTTC. This codes for CASSWGGEQTQYF. The chain employs TRBV5-1 and TRBJ2-5; maybe TRBD2 (7 bases). The CDR3 has 13 residues. V was clipped by 3 bases and J by 6 bases, with 12 bases between them. CDR1 SGHRS and CDR2 YFSETQ come from the germline V gene.

V gene TRBV6-7 combines with J gene TRBJ2-3, with D unclear. TRBV6-7 is annotated as an ORF whose role is uncertain. The V end lost 4 bases, the J end lost 0 bases, and 17 bases lay between the germline ends. The CDR3 runs 17 residues. CDR3 loop: CASSFLQDPASTDTQYF. The CDR3 bases are TGTGCCAGCAGTTTTCTTCAGGACCCTGCTAGCACAGATACGCAGTATTTT.

This clone appeared a few times. The chain uses TRBV30 and TRBJ2-1; D not resolved. Germline V CDR1 and CDR2: GTSNPN, SVGIG (reference sequence). The V gene lost 2 bases and the J gene lost 8 bases, with 10 bases spanning the gap. The CDR3 has 12 amino acids. In nucleotides, the CDR3 is TGTGCCTGGAGTCGTAGTTTCTATGAGCAGTTCTTC. It is translated as CAWSRSFYEQFF.

V gene TRBV5-4 combines with J gene TRBJ2-5, with D uncertain. V lost 9 bases and J 4 bases, leaving 10 bases between the germline ends. The CDR3 length is 11 residues. Germline V gene data show CDR1 as SGHNT and CDR2 as YYREEE (reference sequence). The CDR3 spells CATAYGETQYF. CDR3 bases: TGTGCCACAGCTTACGGAGAGACCCAGTACTTC.

In DNA form, the CDR3 reads TGTGCCAGCAGCCAAGAAGTTAGGACCAATGAGCAGTTCTTC. This translates into CASSQEVRTNEQFF. The chain uses TRBV4-2 and TRBJ2-1; unclear D gene. The CDR3 is 14 amino acids. Per germline, CDR1 LGHNA and CDR2 YNFKEQ. Trimming left V 0 bases short and J 6 bases short, with 9 bases between.

The chain combines TRBV21-1 with TRBJ1-5; the table gives TRBD1 as D, unverified against the DNA. TRBV21-1 is a pseudogene segment. This CDR3 is built from 15 residues. The CDR3 spells CASSKTSGGNQPQHF. DNA for the CDR3: TGTGCCAGCAGCAAAACGTCAGGGGGCAATCAGCCCCAGCATTTT.

This chain links TRBV4-1 with TRBJ2-7, with D tentatively TRBD1 (5 bases). V dropped 0 bases and J dropped 2 bases, with 11 bases sitting between them. The CDR3 consists of 15 residues. CDR1 MGHRA and CDR2 YSYEKL come from the germline V gene. The CDR3: CASSQERGRAYEQYF. CDR3 coding DNA: TGCGCCAGCAGCCAAGAGCGCGGCAGGGCCTACGAGCAGTACTTC.